This entry describes one T cell receptor beta chain. Its antigen is still unknown. This entry is derived from a study of OX40 agonist ivuxolimab in advanced cancers. Looking at the study overall: Cohort: roughly 80% men, mean age about 62, aged about 20 to 79.

Profiling relied on immunoSEQ multiplex PCR, and the TCRdb table lists in-frame clones only, not all of them. The data show around 80,000 clones, approximately 84% seen once. Overall study findings and caveats: Expansion of clones was among the lowest in partial responders at 0.1-3.0 mg/kg. Which antigen the expanded peripheral T cells recognized is unknown.

Samples of blood were obtained at baseline, on cycle 4 day 1, and on cycle 7 day 1. Germline V gene sequence: CDR1 SNHLY, CDR2 FYNNEI. V lost 6 bases and J lost 4, with 12 bases in between. The CDR3 loop spans 13 amino acids. The input for sequencing was CD4+ or CD8+ T cells sorted from blood, taken in a trial of the OX40 agonist ivuxolimab. The sequence came from an adult with an advanced solid tumor such as melanoma, head and neck, liver or kidney cancer. J is TRBJ1-2 and V is TRBV2; perhaps TRBD1 as D (6 bases). The CDR3, as DNA: TGTGCCAGCAGCTACAGGGTTGCCTATGGCTACACCTTC. It specifies CASSYRVAYGYTF.